The 30 T cell receptor beta chains below come from one sample, sequenced in a study of blood T cell repertoires in COVID-19. Using immunoSEQ multiplex PCR, the repertoire was profiled, and TCRdb retains in-frame clones only, with some absent. This sample has some 200,000 clones, with 87% found just once. The material sequenced was peripheral blood. These receptors were taken from a woman aged 70 to 79 with COVID-19, enrolled during active disease.

Ten or more counts support this clone. The V gene is TRBV4-1, the J gene TRBJ1-1; 9 nucleotides match TRBD1. CDR3 length: 16 residues. The germline CDR1 and CDR2 sequences are MGHRA and YSYEKL. Losses at the gene ends were 1 base for V and 1 base for J; bases not matched to a gene: 4. The CDR3 region is CASSQAPGQGNTEAFF. CDR3 nucleotides: TGCGCCAGCAGCCAAGCACCGGGACAGGGGAACACTGAAGCTTTCTTT.

V and J are TRBV2 and TRBJ2-2, with 9 nucleotides matching TRBD2. Germline CDR1 reads SNHLY; CDR2 reads FYNNEI. The ends lost 0 bases at V and 1 base at J; junction bases unmatched: 6. This CDR3 spans 18 amino acids. The CDR3 loop reads CASSEASSGSWNTGELFF. The CDR3 region has the DNA TGTGCCAGCAGTGAAGCGAGTAGCGGGAGTTGGAACACCGGGGAGCTGTTTTTT.

The gene calls are TRBV10-3 and TRBJ1-4, with TRBD1 as a possible D gene (5 bases). There are 13 residues in the CDR3. Germline values: CDR1 ENHRY, CDR2 SYGVKD. V lost 3 bases, J lost 7 bases, and 9 bases lay in between. In nucleotides, the CDR3 is TGTGCCATCAGTGAAGGCGGGGCTGAAAAACTGTTTTTT. Its protein is CAISEGGAEKLFF.

The rearrangement joins TRBV15 to TRBJ1-6; no clear D gene. The V and J ends lost 0 bases and 5 bases respectively, with 5 bases between them. The CDR3 length is 14 residues. Germline CDR1 reads LNHNV; CDR2 reads YYDKDF (reference sequence). Here the CDR3 reads CATSRDSNNSPLHF. Here the CDR3 DNA reads TGTGCCACCAGCAGAGACAGTAATAATTCACCCCTCCACTTT. The full variable domain, in which reference TRBV15 and TRBJ1-6 provide the parts outside the CDR3, is DAMVIQNPRYQVTQFGKPVTLSCSQTLNHNVMYWYQQKSSQAPKLLFHYYDKDFNNEADTPDNFQSRRPNTSFCFLDIRSPGLGDTAMYLCATSRDSNNSPLHFGNGTRLTVT.

The V call is TRBV24-1, the J call TRBJ2-3; 7 bases map to TRBD1. From germline, CDR1 is KGHDR and CDR2 SFDVKD. This CDR3 has 15 amino acids. V was clipped by 10 bases and J by 4 bases; unmatched bases: 13. CDR3 coding DNA: TGTGCCACTTCCCAGGAGGCAGGGGGTTCAGATACGCAGTATTTT. Translated, it gives CATSQEAGGSDTQYF.

The gene calls are TRBV3-1 (or the pseudogene TRBV3-2) and TRBJ1-1; D unresolved. There are 14 residues in the CDR3. Germline CDR1 and CDR2: LGHDT and YNNKEL (reference sequence). V shed 0 bases and J shed 6 bases, with 11 bases lying between them. The chain's CDR3 is CASSQDRPSAEAFF. The CDR3 DNA reads as TGTGCCAGCAGCCAAGATAGGCCAAGCGCTGAAGCTTTCTTT.

The chain joins TRBV18 to TRBJ1-4; the D gene is possibly TRBD1 (5 bases). V shed 4 bases and J shed 7 bases, with 10 bases lying between them. The CDR3 is 13 amino acids. Per the germline V gene, CDR1 is KGHSH and CDR2 is LQKENI. CDR3 region: CASSRAGREKLFF. The CDR3 DNA follows: TGTGCCAGCTCACGAGCGGGACGTGAAAAACTGTTTTTT.

The chain is built from TRBV2 and TRBJ1-5; D may be TRBD1 (6 bases). The CDR3 sequence is 15 residues long. Germline-derived CDR1 and CDR2 are SNHLY and FYNNEI. V lost 4 bases and J lost 0, with 10 bases in between. Here the CDR3 DNA reads TGTGCCAGCAGTGTTGGGACATTTAGCAATCAGCCCCAGCATTTT. Translation: CASSVGTFSNQPQHF.

V and J are TRBV6-9 and TRBJ1-3, with TRBD1 identical over 8 bases. CDR1 is MNHGY and CDR2 is SVAAGI in the germline V gene. This CDR3 spans 15 amino acids. The V gene end was trimmed by 6 bases and the J gene end by 4 bases; junction bases not matched to a gene: 8. CDR3 amino acids: CASSLRTGLGNTIYF. In nucleotides, the CDR3 is TGTGCCAGCAGCCTCCGGACAGGGTTAGGAAACACCATATATTTT.

CDR3 sequence: CATSTRQGIETQYF. In DNA, the CDR3 is TGTGCCACCAGCACCCGACAGGGGATTGAGACCCAGTACTTC. The chain joins TRBV15 to TRBJ2-5, with 8 bases lining up with TRBD1. Germline V gene lookup returns CDR1 LNHNV and CDR2 YYDKDF (reference sequence). The CDR3 spans 14 residues. J lost 5 bases, V lost 4 bases, and 6 bases had no gene match.

CDR3 DNA sequence: TGTGCCAGCAGCACCTACAGGGGCCCAAGGCAGTTCTTC. It is translated as CASSTYRGPRQFF. The chain is built from TRBV7-2 and TRBJ2-1, with 7 bases aligning to TRBD1. This CDR3 spans 13 amino acids. The V gene end was trimmed by 5 bases and the J gene end by 12 bases; junction bases not matched to a gene: 10. The germline V gene encodes CDR1 SGHTA and CDR2 FQGNSA.

The chain combines TRBV7-2 with TRBJ2-7, with D maybe TRBD2 (6 bases). V lost 2 bases and J lost 7, with 12 bases in between. CDR1 and CDR2 from the germline V gene are SGHTA and FQGNSA. The CDR3 has 13 residues. The CDR3 loop reads CASSLISGREQYF. CDR3 sequence (DNA): TGTGCCAGCAGCTTAATTTCGGGGAGGGAGCAGTACTTC.

Only one count was recorded for this clone. V is TRBV12-3 or TRBV12-4 and J is TRBJ2-7; TRBD1 is a possible D gene (6 bases). With 2 bases removed from V and 5 bases from J, the gap between germline ends came to 10 bases. There are 13 residues in the CDR3. The CDR3 region is CASSLYRVDEQYF. In DNA, the CDR3 is TGTGCCAGCAGTTTATACAGGGTAGACGAGCAGTACTTC.

The J gene is TRBJ1-6, the V gene TRBV14; D is unclear. Looked up from germline, CDR1 is SGHDN and CDR2 is FVKESK. The V and J ends lost 1 base and 5 bases respectively, with 12 bases between them. The CDR3 is 16 amino acids. CDR3 bases: TGTGCCAGCAGCCAAGTAGGCGGAAATAATAATTCACCCCTCCACTTT. As protein: CASSQVGGNNNSPLHF.

The chain carries TRBV9 and TRBJ1-2; TRBD1 might be the D (5 bases). The CDR3 totals 11 residues. V was shortened by 3 bases and J by 9 bases, with 9 bases between the two germline ends. Germline CDR1 and CDR2: SGDLS and YYNGEE. The CDR3 is CASSARGCYTF. CDR3 DNA: TGTGCCAGCAGCGCAAGGGGTTGCTACACCTTC. The variable domain in full, completed from reference TRBV9 and TRBJ1-2, reads DSGVTQTPKHLITATGQRVTLRCSPRSGDLSVYWYQQSLDQGLQFLIQYYNGEERAKGNILERFSAQQFPDLHSELNLSSLELGDSALYFCASSARGCYTFGSGTRLTVV.

The chain recombines TRBV28 with TRBJ1-5; TRBD1 might be the D (5 bases). CDR1 is MDHEN, CDR2 SYDVKM, per germline. V was trimmed by 1 base and J by 0 bases, leaving 10 bases between them. The CDR3 is 16 amino acids. In nucleotides, the CDR3 is TGTGCCAGCAGTTTATCCAGGGAAAATAGCAATCAGCCCCAGCATTTT. The encoded protein is CASSLSRENSNQPQHF.

The chain employs TRBV5-4 and TRBJ1-1; the match to TRBD1 covers 7 bases. This CDR3 is 14 amino acids long. The germline CDR1 and CDR2 sequences are SGHNT and YYREEE (reference sequence). V lost 2 bases to trimming and J lost 2 bases; unmatched junction nucleotides: 3. This CDR3 is CASSLGTANTEAFF. The CDR3 DNA follows: TGTGCCAGCAGCTTAGGGACAGCAAACACTGAAGCTTTCTTT.

The rearrangement links TRBV30 to TRBJ2-1, with D tentatively TRBD2 (5 bases). CDR3 length equals 12 residues. Trimming pared 1 base from V and 4 bases from J, leaving 5 bases between. Germline CDR1 reads GTSNPN; CDR2 reads SVGIG (reference sequence). Here the CDR3 reads CAWSGTYNEQFF. In DNA form, the CDR3 reads TGTGCCTGGAGTGGGACTTACAATGAGCAGTTCTTC. The full variable domain, rest sourced from reference TRBV30 and TRBJ2-1, is SQTIHQWPATLVQPVGSPLSLECTVEGTSNPNLYWYRQAAGRGLQLLFYSVGIGQISSEVPQNLSASRPQDRQFILSSKKLLLSDSGFYLCAWSGTYNEQFFGPGTRLTVL.

This sequence joins TRBV19 and TRBJ2-1; D may be TRBD2 (6 bases). This CDR3 has 12 amino acids. The V gene lost 6 bases and the J gene lost 10 bases, with 13 bases spanning the gap. The V gene's germline CDR1 is LNHDA and CDR2 SQIVND (reference sequence). CDR3 sequence reads: CASSRGGEEQFF. The DNA for the CDR3 is TGTGCCAGTAGCCGGGGCGGGGAGGAGCAGTTCTTC.

The chain joins TRBV11-2 to TRBJ1-1; no clear D. CDR1 is SGHAT, CDR2 FQNNGV, per germline. The V end lost 2 bases, the J end lost 7 bases, and 11 bases lay between the germline ends. The CDR3 is 13 residues long. In DNA form, the CDR3 reads TGTGCCAGCAGCTTAATTCGCGCTCTTGAAGCTTTCTTT. Amino acid sequence: CASSLIRALEAFF.

V and J are TRBV7-9 and TRBJ1-6; D ambiguous. Germline CDR1 SEHNR, CDR2 FQNEAQ (reference sequence). Trimming took 1 base from V and 9 from J, leaving 7 bases between them. This CDR3 spans 13 amino acids. CDR3 in amino acids: CASSLEASSPLHF. The CDR3 coding sequence is TGTGCCAGCAGCTTAGAAGCAAGTTCACCCCTCCACTTT.

This clone was recorded once. V gene TRBV10-1 combines with J gene TRBJ2-5; D not certain. Germline lookup yields CDR1 WNHNN and CDR2 SYGVQD (reference sequence). V lost 6 bases to trimming and J lost 2 bases, with 19 bases between them. CDR3 length equals 16 residues. In DNA, the CDR3 is TGCGCCAGCAGCCCACCCCCCGTGAGTGAACAAGAGACCCAGTACTTC. Amino acid sequence: CASSPPPVSEQETQYF.

The V and J genes are TRBV2 and TRBJ1-3; D may be TRBD1 (5 bases). CDR1 is SNHLY, CDR2 FYNNEI, per germline. The ends were cut back, 6 bases at V and 0 bases at J, with 6 bases in the middle. This CDR3 region has 13 residues. CDR3 nucleotide sequence: TGTGCCAGCAGGCAGGGCTCTGGAAACACCATATATTTT. This codes for CASRQGSGNTIYF. Together with reference TRBV2 and TRBJ1-3, the CDR3 gives the full variable domain: EPEVTQTPSHQVTQMGQEVILRCVPISNHLYFYWYRQILGQKVEFLVSFYNNEISEKSEIFDDQFSVERPDGSNFTLKIRSTKLEDSAMYFCASRQGSGNTIYFGEGSWLTVV.

The genes are TRBV18 and TRBJ1-1; D is undetermined. The V end was cut by 0 bases, the J end by 1 base, with 9 bases between. There are 15 residues in the CDR3. Germline values: CDR1 KGHSH, CDR2 LQKENI. CDR3 residues: CASSPPLSENTEAFF. CDR3 sequence (DNA): TGTGCCAGCTCACCACCGTTGTCAGAGAACACTGAAGCTTTCTTT.

V and J are TRBV18 and TRBJ1-6; a possible D gene is TRBD1 (5 bases). V was shortened by 3 bases and J by 7 bases, with 13 bases between the two germline ends. The CDR3 loop spans 15 amino acids. Germline V CDR1 and CDR2: KGHSH, LQKENI. Written as DNA, the CDR3 is TGTGCCAGCTCACCCATCGCCAGGGAAAATTCACCCCTCCACTTT. Protein: CASSPIARENSPLHF.

The rearrangement links TRBV5-1 to TRBJ2-1, with a weak D call TRBD2 (6 bases). Trimming took off 4 bases at V and 4 bases at J, with 15 bases between the two ends. The CDR3 runs 15 residues. The germline CDR1 and CDR2 sequences are SGHRS and YFSETQ. The CDR3 bases are TGCGCCAGCAGCCCGGGACTGCTGATGTACAATGAGCAGTTCTTC. Translated: CASSPGLLMYNEQFF.

The V and J genes are TRBV2 and TRBJ1-1, with 7 positions matching TRBD1. Germline-derived CDR1 and CDR2 are SNHLY and FYNNEI. After removal of 10 bases from V and 6 bases from J, the junction contained 11 bases not matched to a gene. This CDR3 has 13 amino acids. CDR3: CAITGVERAEAFF. CDR3 DNA sequence: TGTGCCATCACAGGGGTGGAGAGGGCTGAAGCTTTCTTT.

This clone showed up just once. This chain links TRBV7-3 with TRBJ2-2; D may be TRBD2 (5 bases). The CDR3 sequence is 14 residues long. Germline loops: CDR1 SGHTA, CDR2 FQGTGA. Trimming left V 5 bases short and J 8 bases short, with 15 bases between. This chain's CDR3 is CASSPAPPGGELFF. Written as DNA, the CDR3 is TGTGCCAGCAGCCCGGCCCCCCCGGGGGGGGAGCTGTTTTTT.

The chain has TRBV6-5 and TRBJ2-7; D may be TRBD1 (6 bases). The CDR3 runs 13 residues. The V and J ends lost 6 bases and 0 bases respectively, with 9 bases between them. CDR1 and CDR2 from the germline V gene are MNHEY and SVGAGI. Here the CDR3 DNA reads TGTGCCAGCAGACGGGACAACTCCTACGAGCAGTACTTC. This translates into CASRRDNSYEQYF.

The V and J genes are TRBV18 and TRBJ1-1; D is undetermined. V was shortened by 3 bases and J by 0 bases, with 11 bases between the two germline ends. Germline V CDR1 and CDR2: KGHSH, LQKENI. The length of the CDR3 is 15 residues. The CDR3 DNA is TGTGCCAGCTCACCCCCGGGTAATATGAACACTGAAGCTTTCTTT. It encodes CASSPPGNMNTEAFF. Looking up the rest from reference TRBV18 and TRBJ1-1 gives the full variable domain: NAGVMQNPRHLVRRRGQEARLRCSPMKGHSHVYWYRQLPEEGLKFMVYLQKENIIDESGMPKERFSAEFPKEGPSILRIQQVVRGDSAAYFCASSPPGNMNTEAFFGQGTRLTVV.